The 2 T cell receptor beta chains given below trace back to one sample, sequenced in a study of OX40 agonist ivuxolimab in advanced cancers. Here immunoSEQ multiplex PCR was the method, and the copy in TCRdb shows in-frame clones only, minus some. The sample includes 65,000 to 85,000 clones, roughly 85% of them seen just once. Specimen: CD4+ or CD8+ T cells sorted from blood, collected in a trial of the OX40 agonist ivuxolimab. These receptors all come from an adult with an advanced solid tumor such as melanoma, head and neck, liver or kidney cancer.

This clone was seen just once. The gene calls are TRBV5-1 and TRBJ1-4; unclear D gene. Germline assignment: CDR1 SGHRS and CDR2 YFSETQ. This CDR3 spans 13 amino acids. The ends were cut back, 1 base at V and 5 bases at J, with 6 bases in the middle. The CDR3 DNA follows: TGCGCCAGCAGCTTGCGGCAGAATGAAAAACTGTTTTTT. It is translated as CASSLRQNEKLFF.

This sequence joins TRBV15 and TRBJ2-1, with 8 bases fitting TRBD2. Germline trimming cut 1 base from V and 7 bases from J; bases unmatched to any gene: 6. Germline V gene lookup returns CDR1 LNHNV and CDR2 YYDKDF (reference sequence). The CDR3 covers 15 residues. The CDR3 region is CATSRVAGGRNEQFF. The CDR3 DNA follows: TGTGCCACCAGCAGAGTGGCGGGGGGTCGGAATGAGCAGTTCTTC.